This TCR beta chain was identified during a study of identical twins. Study results and limitations: An excess of low generation probability was shown by twin-shared out-of-frame alpha sequences.

The cDNA had a unique molecular identifier and a template-switch universal primer site. TCRdb reprocessed the 5' RACE reads via MiXCR and lists one record per CDR3 protein. The sample has around 1.7 million distinct CDR3 sequences; about 32% are singletons. Notes on this clonotype: Its antigen is still unknown.

CDR1 is DFQATT, CDR2 SNEGSKA, per germline (reference sequence). The length of the CDR3 is 9 residues. V and J are TRBV20-1 and TRBJ2-5, with no clear D. The sequence was obtained from a newborn girl in good health. Sequencing was carried out using cord blood. The CDR3 here is CSTLNEQYF. The CDR3 nucleotides are TGCAGCACCTTGAATGAGCAGTACTTC.